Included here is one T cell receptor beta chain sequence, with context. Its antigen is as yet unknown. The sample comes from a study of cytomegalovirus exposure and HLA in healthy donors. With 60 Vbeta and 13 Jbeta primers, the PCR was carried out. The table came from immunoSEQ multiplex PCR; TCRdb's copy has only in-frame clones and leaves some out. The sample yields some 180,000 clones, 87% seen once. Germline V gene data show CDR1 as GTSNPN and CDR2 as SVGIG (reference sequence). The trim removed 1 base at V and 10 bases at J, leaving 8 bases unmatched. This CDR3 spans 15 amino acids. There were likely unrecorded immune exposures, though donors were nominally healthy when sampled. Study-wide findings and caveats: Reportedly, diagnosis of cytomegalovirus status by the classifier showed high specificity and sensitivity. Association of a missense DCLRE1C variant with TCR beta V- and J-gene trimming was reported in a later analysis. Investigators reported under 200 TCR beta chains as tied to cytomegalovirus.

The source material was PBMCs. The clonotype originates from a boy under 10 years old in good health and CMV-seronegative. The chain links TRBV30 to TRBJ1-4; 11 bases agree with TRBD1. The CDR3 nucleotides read TGTGCCTGGAGTGCCTGGGACAGGGGGGGAGGAAAACTGTTTTTT. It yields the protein CAWSAWDRGGGKLFF.